These 21 T cell receptor beta chains share one sample of origin, sequenced in a study of T cell responses to AZD1222 COVID-19 vaccine. Assay used: immunoSEQ multiplex PCR; TCRdb lists only in-frame clones, some missing. The data show around 62,000 clones, around 90% seen once. The sequences come from peripheral blood, collected on day 0 of AZD1222 vaccination. These receptors all come from an adult in good health.

The V gene is TRBV2, the J gene TRBJ1-2; D is possibly TRBD1 (6 bases). Germline V gives CDR1 SNHLY, CDR2 FYNNEI. V was cut by 6 bases and J by 6 bases, with 14 bases left in between. CDR3 length: 13 residues. The CDR3 here is CASRGAGYDGYTF. The CDR3 nucleotides are TGTGCCAGCAGGGGGGCAGGGTACGATGGCTACACCTTC.

The chain combines TRBV6-2 or TRBV6-3 with TRBJ1-2, with D possibly matching TRBD1 (5 bases). Germline-derived CDR1 and CDR2 are MNHEY and SVGEGT. Between the trimmed V and J ends, which lost 6 bases and 8 bases, there was a span of 22 bases. The CDR3 runs to 15 residues. The CDR3 sequence is CASSLISTGSRGYTF. CDR3 nucleotide sequence: TGTGCCAGCAGCCTGATCTCCACAGGTAGCAGGGGCTACACCTTC.

This clone ranks as medium-sized. This sequence joins TRBV25-1 and TRBJ1-3; D not certain. Deletions cut 1 base from V and 3 bases from J, with 13 bases between. The CDR3 consists of 16 residues. Germline V lookup: CDR1 MGHDK, CDR2 SYGVNS. In nucleotides, the CDR3 is TGTGCCAGCAGTGAATCTGGCGGGCCAGGTGGAAACACCATATATTTT. Its translation: CASSESGGPGGNTIYF.

V usage is TRBV3-1 (or the pseudogene TRBV3-2) and J usage is TRBJ1-3; 7 bases are a match to TRBD1. CDR1 and CDR2 (germline): LGHDT, YNNKEL (reference sequence). The CDR3 is 15 residues long. The V and J ends lost 4 bases and 4 bases, in that order; junction bases with no gene match: 7. CDR3 loop: CASSPATGSGNTIYF. The CDR3 DNA is TGTGCCAGCAGCCCCGCGACAGGGTCCGGAAACACCATATATTTT.

DNA for the CDR3: TGTGCCAGCAGCGTACCATCTACCTTCATCTACAATGAGCAGTTCTTC. Amino acids: CASSVPSTFIYNEQFF. This rearrangement joins TRBV5-6 to TRBJ2-1; unclear D gene. The CDR3 loop spans 16 amino acids. In germline, CDR1 is SGHDT, CDR2 YYEEEE. Trimming took 4 bases from V and 3 from J, leaving 17 bases between them.

The chain is built from TRBV10-3 and TRBJ1-6; D is undetermined. V lost 6 bases and J 7 bases, leaving 7 bases between the germline ends. Germline lookup yields CDR1 ENHRY and CDR2 SYGVKD. The CDR3 has 12 residues. The CDR3 here is CAIRALNSPLHF. CDR3 DNA: TGTGCCATCAGGGCCCTAAATTCACCCCTCCACTTT.

The CDR3 loop reads CAWTAWGAEQYF. CDR3 coding DNA: TGTGCCTGGACAGCCTGGGGCGCCGAGCAGTACTTC. The chain uses TRBV30 and TRBJ2-7; maybe TRBD1 (5 bases). V was trimmed by 4 bases and J by 6 bases, leaving 13 bases between them. CDR3 size: 12 residues. The germline CDR1 and CDR2 sequences are GTSNPN and SVGIG (reference sequence).

This clone appeared a few times. This chain links TRBV7-3 with TRBJ2-1; a weak D match, TRBD2 (5 bases). Germline V CDR1 and CDR2: SGHTA, FQGTGA. Trimming stripped 2 bases from V and 7 bases from J, with 9 bases between. The CDR3 sequence is 13 residues long. The CDR3 spells CASSLSSMNEQFF. The CDR3 DNA reads as TGTGCCAGCAGCTTATCTAGCATGAATGAGCAGTTCTTC.

This sequence joins TRBV18 and TRBJ1-1, with D possibly TRBD1 on 6 matching bases. The CDR3 spans 16 residues. From germline, CDR1 is KGHSH and CDR2 LQKENI. Trimming cost V 1 base and J 5 bases, with 17 bases left between them. This CDR3 reads CASSPLPRGARTEAFF. CDR3 DNA sequence: TGTGCCAGCTCACCACTACCTAGGGGGGCGCGAACTGAAGCTTTCTTT.

CDR3 DNA: TGCGCCAGCAGCTTTTCAGGGGCAGGTCAGCCCCAGCATTTT. Translated: CASSFSGAGQPQHF. V usage is TRBV5-1 and J usage is TRBJ1-5, with D perhaps matching TRBD1 (6 bases). The length of the CDR3 is 14 residues. Trimming removed 2 bases at V and 6 bases at J, with 12 bases between. Germline V CDR1 and CDR2: SGHRS, YFSETQ.

This chain links TRBV5-1 with TRBJ1-2; 7 nucleotides align to TRBD1. The germline gives CDR1 SGHRS, CDR2 YFSETQ. Losses at the gene ends were 5 bases for V and 4 bases for J; bases not matched to a gene: 11. This CDR3 spans 15 amino acids. This CDR3 is CASSHITGTVYGYTF. The CDR3, as DNA: TGCGCCAGCAGTCACATTACCGGGACAGTCTATGGCTACACCTTC.

This clone occurred once. This chain joins TRBV2 and TRBJ1-4, with D possibly matching TRBD1 (6 bases). The V gene's germline CDR1 is SNHLY and CDR2 FYNNEI. Deletions cut 7 bases from V and 0 bases from J, with 12 bases between. The CDR3 loop spans 15 amino acids. DNA of the CDR3: TGTGCCAGCAAGGGGGGCGAGGCAACTAATGAAAAACTGTTTTTT. This encodes CASKGGEATNEKLFF.

This clone was found once. This chain uses TRBV7-9 with TRBJ2-2; TRBD1 is a possible D gene (5 bases). V was shortened by 4 bases and J by 4 bases, with 16 bases between the two germline ends. Looked up from germline, CDR1 is SEHNR and CDR2 is FQNEAQ (reference sequence). There are 16 residues in the CDR3. The CDR3: CASSYNLRAATGELFF. The CDR3 DNA follows: TGTGCCAGCAGCTATAATCTCAGGGCGGCCACCGGGGAGCTGTTTTTT.

The rearrangement joins TRBV2 to TRBJ1-2; D might be TRBD1 (6 bases). The CDR3 runs 14 residues. Trimming cost V 3 bases and J 4 bases, with 12 bases left between them. Germline loops: CDR1 SNHLY, CDR2 FYNNEI. The CDR3 protein is CASSDLGGPYGYTF. CDR3 DNA sequence: TGTGCCAGCAGTGATTTGGGGGGCCCCTATGGCTACACCTTC.

The rearrangement uses TRBV7-8 and TRBJ2-7; 9 bases align to TRBD2. CDR1 is SGHVS and CDR2 is FQNEAQ in the germline V gene. The CDR3 extends over 16 amino acids. Trimming at V came to 4 bases and at J to 4 bases, leaving 11 bases not matched to a gene. The CDR3 DNA sequence: TGTGCCAGCAGCTCTAGTGGAGCTAGCGGGGCGTACGAGCAGTACTTC. As protein: CASSSSGASGAYEQYF.

The chain carries TRBV18 and TRBJ1-4; D possibly corresponds to TRBD1 (5 bases). The V end was cut by 3 bases, the J end by 5 bases, with 13 bases between. CDR1 KGHSH and CDR2 LQKENI come from the germline V gene. The CDR3 runs to 15 residues. The CDR3 DNA reads TGTGCCAGCTCACCTACCGTAAAGGGGAATGAAAAACTGTTTTTT. The encoded protein is CASSPTVKGNEKLFF. Full variable domain (rest looked up from reference TRBV18 and TRBJ1-4): NAGVMQNPRHLVRRRGQEARLRCSPMKGHSHVYWYRQLPEEGLKFMVYLQKENIIDESGMPKERFSAEFPKEGPSILRIQQVVRGDSAAYFCASSPTVKGNEKLFFGSGTQLSVL.

This chain uses TRBV5-6 with TRBJ1-5, with a tentative D call TRBD1 (5 bases). Per germline, CDR1 SGHDT and CDR2 YYEEEE. V was cut by 4 bases and J by 6 bases, with 11 bases left in between. CDR3 length: 13 residues. The CDR3 reads CASSLWGSQPQHF. As DNA, the CDR3 is TGTGCCAGCAGCCTTTGGGGGAGTCAGCCCCAGCATTTT.

This clone was seen just once. The chain employs TRBV3-1 (or the pseudogene TRBV3-2) and TRBJ2-3, with D uncertain. The CDR3 runs 14 residues. The germline CDR1 and CDR2 sequences are LGHDT and YNNKEL (reference sequence). Trimming removed 2 bases from V and 4 bases from J, with 10 bases in between. The CDR3 protein is CASSQTSRADTQYF. The CDR3 DNA follows: TGTGCCAGCAGCCAAACATCTAGGGCAGATACGCAGTATTTT.

V and J are TRBV3-1 (or the pseudogene TRBV3-2) and TRBJ2-3; 14 bases line up with TRBD2. This CDR3 spans 18 amino acids. V lost 4 bases, J lost 3 bases, and 9 bases stayed unmatched. CDR1 and CDR2 (germline): LGHDT, YNNKEL (reference sequence). The CDR3 DNA reads as TGTGCCAGCAGCCGGACTAGCGGGGGGTTGTTTAGTACAGATACGCAGTATTTT. Its translation: CASSRTSGGLFSTDTQYF.

The chain uses TRBV6-5 and TRBJ1-1, with a tentative D call TRBD1 (6 bases). Germline V CDR1 and CDR2: MNHEY, SVGAGI. The CDR3 covers 14 residues. Between the trimmed V and J ends, which lost 2 bases and 5 bases, there was a span of 12 bases. The DNA of the CDR3 is TGTGCCAGCAGTTACGTGGCGAGGGGGACTGAAGCTTTCTTT. Translation: CASSYVARGTEAFF.

The gene calls are TRBV7-2 and TRBJ1-1; 7 bases map to TRBD1. Looked up from germline, CDR1 is SGHTA and CDR2 is FQGNSA. V was clipped by 3 bases and J by 5 bases; unmatched bases: 9. The CDR3 runs to 15 residues. CDR3 loop: CASSFTTTGRTEAFF. The CDR3 region has the DNA TGTGCCAGCAGCTTTACGACGACAGGGAGGACTGAAGCTTTCTTT. Full variable domain (outside the CDR3, taken from reference TRBV7-2 and TRBJ1-1): GAGVSQSPSNKVTEKGKDVELRCDPISGHTALYWYRQSLGQGLEFLIYFQGNSAPDKSGLPSDRFSAERTGGSVSTLTIQRTQQEDSAVYLCASSFTTTGRTEAFFGQGTRLTVV.